A single sample gave rise to the 6 T cell receptor beta chains below, sequenced in a study of T cell clones after liver transplantation. TCRdb's copy holds only in-frame clones and misses some; the assay was immunoSEQ multiplex PCR. The data contain roughly 100,000 clones, around 80% of them singletons. Sequencing used CD4+ T cells from blood, obtained approximately 43 months after liver transplant. These receptors originate from a human patient who received a liver transplant. The T cells may come from the graft donor.

The chain couples TRBV11-2 to TRBJ2-4, with 10 nucleotides matching TRBD2. V gave up 1 base and J gave up 9 bases; unmatched junction bases: 12. This CDR3 has 17 amino acids. CDR1 is SGHAT and CDR2 is FQNNGV in the germline V gene. CDR3 nucleotides: TGTGCCAGCAGCTTAGGAGGGTCTAGCGGGAGCCTGGTCATTCAGTACTTC. Its translation: CASSLGGSSGSLVIQYF.

Only a few counts were recorded for this clone. This rearrangement joins TRBV10-3 to TRBJ2-1, with 7 bases fitting TRBD1. The junction had 8 bases not matched to a gene; V was cut back by 10 bases and J by 8 bases. Germline assignment: CDR1 ENHRY and CDR2 SYGVKD. CDR3 length: 12 residues. The CDR3 sequence: CATTRQGDEQFF. In DNA form, the CDR3 reads TGTGCCACGACGAGACAGGGCGATGAGCAGTTCTTC.

This chain joins TRBV18 and TRBJ1-1; D might be TRBD1 (5 bases). Germline CDR1 is KGHSH and CDR2 is LQKENI. The CDR3 extends over 14 amino acids. V was trimmed by 2 bases and J by 11 bases, leaving 18 bases between them. CDR3 protein: CASSPRADQRGAFF. CDR3 bases: TGTGCCAGCTCACCAAGGGCAGACCAAAGGGGCGCTTTCTTT.

The chain recombines TRBV4-3 with TRBJ1-2; tentative D call: TRBD1 (5 bases). Germline assignment: CDR1 LGHNA and CDR2 YSLEER. V was shortened by 1 base and J by 6 bases, with 9 bases between the two germline ends. The CDR3 has 13 residues. In DNA, the CDR3 is TGCGCCAGCAGCCAAGCGGCAGGGAATGGCTACACCTTC. Its protein is CASSQAAGNGYTF.

This clone was seen a few times. V gene TRBV5-1 combines with J gene TRBJ1-1; D is ambiguous. Germline V gives CDR1 SGHRS, CDR2 YFSETQ. Trimming removed 2 bases at V and 0 bases at J, with 8 bases between. This CDR3 is 14 amino acids long. CDR3 protein: CASSLLGLNTEAFF. DNA of the CDR3: TGCGCCAGCAGCTTATTAGGTTTGAACACTGAAGCTTTCTTT.

The chain employs TRBV7-9 and TRBJ1-5; TRBD1 might be the D (6 bases). V lost 5 bases to trimming and J lost 4 bases, with 12 bases between them. Germline V gives CDR1 SEHNR, CDR2 FQNEAQ (reference sequence). The length of the CDR3 is 14 residues. The CDR3 DNA reads TGTGCCAGCAGCAGGGGGGCAGGGAATCAGCCCCAGCATTTT. This translates into CASSRGAGNQPQHF. The whole variable domain, filled in from reference TRBV7-9 and TRBJ1-5, reads DTGVSQNPRHKITKRGQNVTFRCDPISEHNRLYWYRQTLGQGPEFLTYFQNEAQLEKSRLLSDRFSAERPKGSFSTLEIQRTEQGDSAMYLCASSRGAGNQPQHFGDGTRLSIL.